The present T cell receptor (beta chain) was sequenced within a study of glioma-infiltrating T cells after dendritic cell vaccination. At the level of the study: Patients had newly diagnosed or recurrent glioblastoma and received dendritic cell vaccines.

This CDR3 is 15 amino acids long. The V and J ends lost 2 bases and 1 base respectively, with 9 bases between them. The germline CDR1 and CDR2 sequences are KGHSH and LQKENI. This clone was seen just once. TCRdb's copy holds only in-frame clones and misses some; the assay was immunoSEQ multiplex PCR. The sample carries about 87,000 clones, 70% to 90% recorded once. Sequenced here: blood, sampled before dendritic cell vaccination. The receptor was isolated from a human donor with glioblastoma. This rearrangement joins TRBV18 to TRBJ2-1; D not resolved. The CDR3 loop reads CASSPGVSSYNEQFF. Written as DNA, the CDR3 is TGTGCCAGCTCACCAGGAGTCTCTTCCTACAATGAGCAGTTCTTC.